What follows are 32 T cell receptor beta chains derived from one specimen sequenced in a study of blood T cell repertoires in COVID-19. Repertoires were generated with immunoSEQ multiplex PCR, while TCRdb's copy carries only in-frame clones and drops some. This table holds around 150,000 clones, more than 65% found once. Sequencing input: peripheral blood. The receptor set was obtained from a woman in her sixties or seventies with acute or convalescent COVID-19.

This clone showed up just a few times. The chain is built from TRBV7-8 and TRBJ1-5; the D is unclear. Germline assignment: CDR1 SGHVS and CDR2 FQNEAQ. The length of the CDR3 is 14 residues. Trimming left V 5 bases short and J 4 bases short, with 12 bases between. CDR3 residues: CASSTRTVNQPQHF. DNA of the CDR3: TGTGCCAGCAGCACACGGACTGTTAATCAGCCCCAGCATTTT.

The chain carries TRBV7-9 and TRBJ2-1, with a possible D match to TRBD1 (7 bases). CDR3 size: 14 residues. Looked up from germline, CDR1 is SEHNR and CDR2 is FQNEAQ (reference sequence). Trimming shortened V by 4 bases and J by 2 bases, and 9 bases separated the two germline ends. CDR3 coding DNA: TGTGCCAGCAGCTCAGGGGGGACCTACAATGAGCAGTTCTTC. This sequence encodes CASSSGGTYNEQFF. Drawing the rest from reference TRBV7-9 and TRBJ2-1, the complete variable domain is DTGVSQNPRHKITKRGQNVTFRCDPISEHNRLYWYRQTLGQGPEFLTYFQNEAQLEKSRLLSDRFSAERPKGSFSTLEIQRTEQGDSAMYLCASSSGGTYNEQFFGPGTRLTVL.

The chain is built from TRBV5-8 and TRBJ1-1; TRBD1 matches 8 bases. The CDR3 totals 15 residues. Trimming cost V 4 bases and J 3 bases; bases outside gene matches: 8. CDR1 and CDR2 from the germline V gene are SGHTS and YDEGEE. The CDR3 nucleotides are TGTGCCAGCAGCCTCCCCGGACAGGGTGACACTGAAGCTTTCTTT. Its translation: CASSLPGQGDTEAFF.

The chain is built from TRBV18 and TRBJ2-1; weak D call: TRBD1 (5 bases). V was clipped by 3 bases and J by 2 bases, with 20 bases between them. This CDR3 comprises 18 residues. The germline V gene has CDR1 KGHSH and CDR2 LQKENI. The CDR3 DNA is TGTGCCAGCTCACCTCTCACCCCTCAGGGCAGGACCTACAATGAGCAGTTCTTC. This sequence encodes CASSPLTPQGRTYNEQFF.

A few counts support this clone. The rearrangement uses TRBV18 and TRBJ1-1, with 10 bases identical to TRBD1. Trimming took 3 bases from V and 4 from J; bases not matched to a gene: 5. The CDR3 extends over 15 amino acids. Germline CDR1 is KGHSH and CDR2 is LQKENI. CDR3 sequence reads: CASSPRQGAFTEAFF. As DNA, the CDR3 is TGTGCCAGCTCACCTCGACAGGGGGCTTTCACTGAAGCTTTCTTT.

The gene calls are TRBV21-1 and TRBJ2-1; the D call TRBD2 from the table was never checked on the DNA. TRBV21-1 counts as a pseudogene. The CDR3 contains 22 residues. This CDR3 reads CASSKALSGGELSGRAYNEQFF. The DNA for the CDR3 is TGTGCCAGCAGCAAAGCACTTTCAGGGGGCGAGCTCAGCGGGAGGGCCTACAATGAGCAGTTCTTC.

The gene calls are TRBV7-8 and TRBJ2-7; 8 bases fit TRBD1. CDR3 size: 17 residues. Germline CDR1 reads SGHVS; CDR2 reads FQNEAQ. Trimming removed 5 bases from V and 0 bases from J; junction bases left unmatched: 12. The CDR3 sequence: CASSPLFPGTGSYEQYF. In nucleotides, the CDR3 is TGTGCCAGCAGCCCGCTCTTTCCTGGGACAGGCTCCTACGAGCAGTACTTC.

This sequence joins TRBV9 and TRBJ1-2; tentatively, D is TRBD1 (6 bases). Germline CDR1 SGDLS, CDR2 YYNGEE. Trimming removed 0 bases at V and 4 bases at J, with 10 bases between. The CDR3 has 14 amino acids. Here the CDR3 reads CASSVGQVIYGYTF. CDR3 nucleotide sequence: TGTGCCAGCAGCGTAGGACAGGTCATCTATGGCTACACCTTC.

This chain links TRBV2 with TRBJ1-3; D is unclear. Germline-derived CDR1 and CDR2 are SNHLY and FYNNEI. Trimming pared 4 bases from V and 0 bases from J, leaving 10 bases between. The CDR3 has 15 amino acids. The CDR3 DNA reads as TGTGCCAGCAGTGTGTCCAGTAACTCTGGAAACACCATATATTTT. This codes for CASSVSSNSGNTIYF.

This chain connects TRBV6-1 to TRBJ2-1, with 11 bases aligning to TRBD2. V dropped 5 bases and J dropped 9; count of bases not matched to a gene: 9. CDR1 is MNHNS and CDR2 is SASEGT in the germline V gene. This CDR3 has 15 residues. CDR3 DNA sequence: TGTGCCAGCAGTTCGATGACTAGCGGGATAATTGAGCAGTTCTTC. Amino acid sequence: CASSSMTSGIIEQFF.

This clone was picked up one time. The chain has TRBV28 and TRBJ1-1, with D tentatively TRBD1 (6 bases). CDR3 length: 15 amino acids. The germline gives CDR1 MDHEN, CDR2 SYDVKM. The ends were cut back, 7 bases at V and 1 base at J, with 16 bases in the middle. CDR3 nucleotide sequence: TGTGCCAGCATCCAAGGGGGAACGGGGAACACTGAAGCTTTCTTT. Its protein product is CASIQGGTGNTEAFF.

This clone came up once. The rearrangement joins TRBV5-6 to TRBJ2-7; tentatively, D is TRBD2 (6 bases). There are 14 residues in the CDR3. Per germline, CDR1 SGHDT and CDR2 YYEEEE. V was cut by 3 bases and J by 2 bases, with 12 bases left in between. CDR3 sequence reads: CASSSTGLPYEQYF. The CDR3 DNA sequence: TGTGCCAGCAGCTCGACGGGACTCCCCTACGAGCAGTACTTC.

The CDR3 loop reads CATSTSLGAGGNTGELFF. DNA for the CDR3: TGTGCCACCAGCACATCCCTGGGAGCGGGAGGGAACACCGGGGAGCTGTTTTTT. This chain links TRBV15 with TRBJ2-2; 9 bases are a match to TRBD2. Germline V gene lookup returns CDR1 LNHNV and CDR2 YYDKDF (reference sequence). This CDR3 contains 18 residues. J lost 1 base, V lost 4 bases, and 10 bases had no gene match.

Here the CDR3 reads CASSEWASGANVLTF. CDR3 DNA: TGTGCCAGCAGTGAATGGGCCAGTGGGGCCAACGTCCTGACTTTC. The chain employs TRBV25-1 and TRBJ2-6; the D is unclear. The CDR3 consists of 15 residues. Per germline, CDR1 MGHDK and CDR2 SYGVNS. Trimming stripped 1 base from V and 3 bases from J, with 7 bases between.

J is TRBJ1-2 and V is TRBV28, with TRBD1 as a possible D gene (5 bases). This CDR3 contains 12 residues. Trimming took 4 bases from V and 8 from J, leaving 11 bases between them. Germline V gene lookup returns CDR1 MDHEN and CDR2 SYDVKM. DNA of the CDR3: TGTGCCAGCAGTTCGTCAGGGAACGGCTACACCTTC. Residues: CASSSSGNGYTF.

The chain couples TRBV9 to TRBJ2-1; 9 bases agree with TRBD2. CDR3 length: 15 amino acids. V lost 4 bases and J lost 6; bases outside the gene matches: 8. Germline V gene lookup returns CDR1 SGDLS and CDR2 YYNGEE. CDR3 in DNA: TGTGCCAGCAGCCTCCCGACTAGCGGAATCAATGAGCAGTTCTTC. It specifies CASSLPTSGINEQFF.

The chain has TRBV19 and TRBJ1-2, with TRBD1 as a possible D gene (5 bases). CDR1 and CDR2 from the germline V gene are LNHDA and SQIVND (reference sequence). This CDR3 has 17 amino acids. V lost 1 base to trimming and J lost 4 bases, with 19 bases between them. The CDR3 is CASSIASGLVTFYGYTF. The CDR3 bases are TGTGCCAGTAGTATAGCCTCAGGGTTGGTAACATTCTATGGCTACACCTTC.

The chain recombines TRBV3-1 (or the pseudogene TRBV3-2) with TRBJ2-7, with a tentative D call TRBD1 (6 bases). The germline V gene has CDR1 LGHDT and CDR2 YNNKEL (reference sequence). There are 15 residues in the CDR3. Trimming pared 5 bases from V and 4 bases from J, leaving 18 bases between. The CDR3 nucleotides are TGTGCCAGCAGCTCCAGTGGGGGCGGAATATACGAGCAGTACTTC. Translating it yields CASSSSGGGIYEQYF.

V and J are TRBV6-2 or TRBV6-3 and TRBJ2-3; 12 nucleotides align to TRBD2. V trimming: 2 bases; J trimming: 1 base; junction bases outside the gene matches: 7. This CDR3 contains 18 residues. Per the germline V gene, CDR1 is MNHEY and CDR2 is SVGEGT. CDR3 nucleotides: TGTGCCAGCAGTTACGAGCTAGCGGGAGGGCCGGGCACAGATACGCAGTATTTT. Residues: CASSYELAGGPGTDTQYF.

This clone has ten or more counts. The chain couples TRBV29-1 to TRBJ2-1; no firm D call. The germline gives CDR1 SQVTM, CDR2 ANQGSEA. This CDR3 contains 11 residues. Trimming shortened V by 6 bases and J by 4 bases, and 7 bases separated the two germline ends. The CDR3 DNA reads as TGCAGCGTCGCTATATACAATGAGCAGTTCTTC. Translating it yields CSVAIYNEQFF.

This chain joins TRBV7-3 and TRBJ2-3; a weak D match, TRBD1 (6 bases). This CDR3 is built from 15 residues. Germline V gene sequence: CDR1 SGHTA, CDR2 FQGTGA. V shed 2 bases and J shed 2 bases, with 11 bases lying between them. DNA for the CDR3: TGTGCCAGCAGCTTAGACAGGACCCTCACAGATACGCAGTATTTT. Translating it yields CASSLDRTLTDTQYF.

The chain has TRBV7-6 and TRBJ2-5; 7 bases map to TRBD2. J gave up 4 bases and V 6 bases, and 8 bases lay outside the gene matches. This CDR3 contains 14 residues. Per the germline V gene, CDR1 is SGHVS and CDR2 is FNYEAQ. In DNA form, the CDR3 reads TGTGCCAGCAGGGCAGCGGTAGCGGGAGAGACCCAGTACTTC. Its protein product is CASRAAVAGETQYF.

The chain has TRBV28 and TRBJ1-2, with TRBD1 as a possible D gene (6 bases). CDR3 length: 13 residues. The germline V gene encodes CDR1 MDHEN and CDR2 SYDVKM. V lost 6 bases to trimming and J lost 3 bases, with 11 bases between them. The CDR3 DNA follows: TGTGCCAGCAGCCTGGGGGCAGACTATGGCTACACCTTC. Its translation: CASSLGADYGYTF.

The genes are TRBV7-3 and TRBJ2-1; perhaps TRBD1 as D (6 bases). This CDR3 region has 11 residues. Trimming shortened V by 6 bases and J by 6 bases, and 6 bases separated the two germline ends. CDR1 SGHTA and CDR2 FQGTGA come from the germline V gene. The CDR3 sequence: CASRGGNEQFF. CDR3 nucleotides: TGTGCCAGCAGAGGGGGCAATGAGCAGTTCTTC.

The chain uses TRBV6-6 and TRBJ2-7; no firm D call. The CDR3 is 15 amino acids. Germline CDR1 MNHNY, CDR2 SVGAGI (reference sequence). V gave up 2 bases and J gave up 4 bases, with 15 bases separating them. This CDR3 is CASSYISLAVYEQYF. The DNA of the CDR3 is TGTGCCAGCAGTTACATCTCCTTAGCCGTTTACGAGCAGTACTTC.

In the case of this clone: At one end the junction does not follow the germline gene, possibly because of a read error. V gene TRBV3-1 (or the pseudogene TRBV3-2) combines with J gene TRBJ2-7, with TRBD1 matching 8 bases. The germline V gene has CDR1 LGHDT and CDR2 YNNKEL (reference sequence). The CDR3 spans 13 residues. The CDR3 DNA is TGTGCCAGCAGCCAAGCTGGCAGGGGGCCCCCCTCCTTC. This encodes CASSQAGRGPPSF.

The rearrangement links TRBV7-2 to TRBJ2-7; 7 bases are shared with TRBD1. The CDR3 loop spans 15 amino acids. The germline CDR1 and CDR2 sequences are SGHTA and FQGNSA. The V segment lost 5 bases and the J segment 0 bases; nucleotides outside the gene matches: 7. This CDR3 reads CASSQGQTLSYEQYF. Here the CDR3 DNA reads TGTGCCAGCAGCCAGGGACAGACGCTCTCCTACGAGCAGTACTTC.

The gene calls are TRBV9 and TRBJ2-1; a weak D match, TRBD2 (5 bases). Trimming shortened V by 3 bases and J by 0 bases, and 10 bases separated the two germline ends. CDR1 is SGDLS and CDR2 is YYNGEE in the germline V gene. The CDR3 length is 15 residues. The DNA of the CDR3 is TGTGCCAGCAGCGCCGGGGATTTCTCCTACAATGAGCAGTTCTTC. Protein: CASSAGDFSYNEQFF.

The CDR3 sequence: CSVETGNFYGYTF. For the CDR3, the DNA is TGCAGCGTAGAAACAGGGAATTTCTATGGCTACACCTTC. The chain employs TRBV29-1 and TRBJ1-2; D perhaps matches TRBD1 (6 bases). The CDR3 has 13 residues. V shed 6 bases and J shed 4 bases, with 15 bases lying between them. The germline gives CDR1 SQVTM, CDR2 ANQGSEA.

The chain combines TRBV4-2 with TRBJ2-5; TRBD2 aligns across 9 bases. Losses at the gene ends were 1 base for V and 2 bases for J; bases not matched to a gene: 5. CDR3 length: 16 amino acids. Looked up from germline, CDR1 is LGHNA and CDR2 is YNFKEQ. The DNA for the CDR3 is TGTGCCAGCAGCCAAGCGGGGCGGGAGGGTCAAGAGACCCAGTACTTC. Residues: CASSQAGREGQETQYF.

The chain recombines TRBV10-2 with TRBJ2-1; 8 bases agree with TRBD2. Germline V lookup: CDR1 WSHSY, CDR2 SAAADI. The CDR3 extends over 18 amino acids. The V gene end was trimmed by 4 bases and the J gene end by 7 bases; junction bases not matched to a gene: 18. Here the CDR3 DNA reads TGCGCCAGCAGTGCGGGCGGGATTTCGGGACTAGTCCTTAATGAGCAGTTCTTC. It translates to CASSAGGISGLVLNEQFF.

V usage is TRBV7-9 and J usage is TRBJ2-5, with 7 positions matching TRBD1. There are 14 residues in the CDR3. The germline CDR1 and CDR2 sequences are SEHNR and FQNEAQ (reference sequence). V trimming: 4 bases; J trimming: 0 bases; junction bases outside the gene matches: 2. DNA of the CDR3: TGTGCCAGCAGCTGGGGGACAGACCAAGAGACCCAGTACTTC. Translated: CASSWGTDQETQYF.